These 29 T cell receptor beta chains were sequenced from one sample in a study of glioma-infiltrating T cells after dendritic cell vaccination. Assay: immunoSEQ multiplex PCR; the TCRdb copy retains only in-frame clones and omits some. The profile covers roughly 56,000 clones, with over 65% appearing a single time and roughly 10% taken by the ten largest. Time point noted: after dendritic cell vaccination, including at tumor progression/relapse. Specimen: blood, collected after dendritic cell vaccination. The receptors originated from a human donor with glioblastoma.

V usage is TRBV6-5 and J usage is TRBJ2-7; 8 positions agree with TRBD1. CDR3 length: 16 residues. Trimming took 2 bases from V and 3 from J; bases not matched to a gene: 9. Germline V gene sequence: CDR1 MNHEY, CDR2 SVGAGI. CDR3: CASSYGAGTGRYEQYF. Written as DNA, the CDR3 is TGTGCCAGCAGTTACGGGGCAGGGACAGGACGCTACGAGCAGTACTTC.

The chain uses TRBV11-3 and TRBJ2-7; D is unresolved. The CDR3 has 12 amino acids. Germline V gene lookup returns CDR1 SGHNT and CDR2 YENEEA. Trimming shortened V by 6 bases and J by 3 bases, and 9 bases separated the two germline ends. The CDR3 coding sequence is TGTGCCAGCAGTACTGTACTCTACGAGCAGTACTTC. Its translation is CASSTVLYEQYF. The complete variable domain, with remaining parts taken from reference TRBV11-3 and TRBJ2-7, reads EAGVVQSPRYKIIEKKQPVAFWCNPISGHNTLYWYLQNLGQGPELLIRYENEEAVDDSQLPKDRFSAERLKGVDSTLKIQPAELGDSAVYLCASSTVLYEQYFGPGTRLTVT.

The V and J genes are TRBV11-2 and TRBJ1-3; 10 bases map to TRBD1. Germline values: CDR1 SGHAT, CDR2 FQNNGV. There are 19 residues in the CDR3. V lost 1 base, J lost 0 bases, and 9 bases stayed unmatched. In nucleotides, the CDR3 is TGTGCCAGCAGCTTAGTTGGGACAGGGGCGTCCCGCTCTGGAAACACCATATATTTT. Its translation is CASSLVGTGASRSGNTIYF.

The genes are TRBV7-2 and TRBJ2-7, with 7 bases aligning to TRBD1. V shed 1 base, J shed 2 bases, and the junction held 5 bases outside the gene matches. Germline V gene lookup returns CDR1 SGHTA and CDR2 FQGNSA. The CDR3 has 15 amino acids. CDR3 protein: CASSLDGQATYEQYF. The CDR3 bases are TGTGCCAGCAGCTTAGATGGACAGGCAACCTACGAGCAGTACTTC.

The CDR3 coding sequence is TGTGCCAGCAGTCGAGGGGGGGGCACCGGGGAGCTGTTTTTT. Its translation is CASSRGGGTGELFF. The chain combines TRBV7-2 with TRBJ2-2; the D gene is possibly TRBD2 (7 bases). The CDR3 runs to 14 residues. Germline V gene lookup returns CDR1 SGHTA and CDR2 FQGNSA. V lost 6 bases and J 4 bases, leaving 12 bases between the germline ends.

This rearrangement joins TRBV4-3 to TRBJ2-1, with D tentatively TRBD2 (6 bases). Deletions cut 0 bases from V and 5 bases from J, with 11 bases between. The CDR3 contains 15 residues. Germline CDR1 LGHNA, CDR2 YSLEER. The DNA of the CDR3 is TGCGCCAGCAGCCAAGACGCGGGGTTCCACAATGAGCAGTTCTTC. Protein product: CASSQDAGFHNEQFF.

The table lists this clone with a few counts. This rearrangement joins TRBV7-8 to TRBJ2-6; TRBD1 agrees at 7 bases. CDR1 is SGHVS and CDR2 is FQNEAQ in the germline V gene. With 5 bases clipped from V and 1 base from J, the junction kept 2 bases outside the gene matches. CDR3 length: 15 residues. Written as DNA, the CDR3 is TGTGCCAGCAGCCGACAGGGTTCTGGGGCCAACGTCCTGACTTTC. The encoded protein is CASSRQGSGANVLTF.

The chain couples TRBV6-4 to TRBJ1-1, with D tentatively TRBD1 (5 bases). This CDR3 contains 15 residues. CDR1 MRHNA and CDR2 SNTAGT come from the germline V gene. Between the trimmed V and J ends, which lost 3 bases and 5 bases, there was a span of 16 bases. CDR3 amino acids: CASSEWPYRRTEAFF. DNA for the CDR3: TGTGCCAGCAGTGAGTGGCCATACAGGCGGACTGAAGCTTTCTTT.

The rearrangement uses TRBV7-6 and TRBJ2-1; D unresolved. The CDR3 has 15 amino acids. V shed 0 bases and J shed 6 bases, with 12 bases lying between them. CDR1 and CDR2 (germline): SGHVS, FNYEAQ. The CDR3 reads CASSLAGDFSNEQFF. The CDR3 bases are TGTGCCAGCAGCTTAGCTGGAGACTTTAGCAATGAGCAGTTCTTC.

The CDR3 protein is CASSPYKERNYGYTF. The CDR3 DNA reads TGTGCCAGCTCACCTTACAAGGAGAGGAACTATGGCTACACCTTC. The J gene is TRBJ1-2, the V gene TRBV18; D ambiguous. This CDR3 is 15 amino acids long. Germline assignment: CDR1 KGHSH and CDR2 LQKENI. The germline V and J ends were trimmed by 3 bases and 2 bases, with 13 bases remaining between them.

The J gene is TRBJ2-1, the V gene TRBV27; 14 bases map to TRBD2. V lost 5 bases and J lost 3; bases outside the gene matches: 12. This CDR3 region has 19 residues. Germline lookup yields CDR1 MNHEY and CDR2 SMNVEV (reference sequence). CDR3 amino acids: CASSRRTSGGSYIYNEQFF. CDR3 bases: TGTGCCAGCAGTCGCCGGACTAGCGGGGGGTCCTATATCTACAATGAGCAGTTCTTC.

The genes are TRBV5-1 and TRBJ2-5; 9 bases align to TRBD1. CDR3 length: 16 amino acids. V dropped 4 bases and J dropped 0; count of bases not matched to a gene: 7. CDR1 is SGHRS and CDR2 is YFSETQ in the germline V gene. In DNA form, the CDR3 reads TGCGCCAGCAGCAAACAGGGGGCGACGTACCAAGAGACCCAGTACTTC. Its protein is CASSKQGATYQETQYF.

The chain has TRBV30 and TRBJ1-2; the D gene is possibly TRBD1 (5 bases). The CDR3 runs 12 residues. Germline CDR1 and CDR2: GTSNPN and SVGIG (reference sequence). The ends were cut back, 3 bases at V and 6 bases at J, with 11 bases in the middle. CDR3 loop: CAWRVREDGYTF. For the CDR3, the DNA is TGTGCCTGGAGAGTCAGGGAAGATGGCTACACCTTC.

The rearrangement uses TRBV30 and TRBJ2-7; a weak D match, TRBD2 (5 bases). V lost 4 bases and J 0 bases, leaving 10 bases between the germline ends. Germline assignment: CDR1 GTSNPN and CDR2 SVGIG (reference sequence). This CDR3 spans 13 amino acids. The CDR3 sequence is CAWNWESSYEQYF. The CDR3 coding sequence is TGTGCCTGGAACTGGGAGAGCTCCTACGAGCAGTACTTC.

This clone was seen more than once but under ten times. The chain is built from TRBV9 and TRBJ2-3, with TRBD1 identical over 7 bases. Per the germline V gene, CDR1 is SGDLS and CDR2 is YYNGEE. The CDR3 length is 13 residues. V trimming: 3 bases; J trimming: 4 bases; junction bases outside the gene matches: 2. As DNA, the CDR3 is TGTGCCAGCAGCGGTGGACAGGCAGATACGCAGTATTTT. It yields the protein CASSGGQADTQYF.

This clone was seen only once. V gene TRBV10-1 combines with J gene TRBJ2-1, with 7 bases that match TRBD1. V shed 6 bases, J shed 5 bases, and the junction held 4 bases outside the gene matches. There are 13 residues in the CDR3. CDR1 and CDR2 from the germline V gene are WNHNN and SYGVQD (reference sequence). CDR3 sequence reads: CASRPDRNNEQFF. The CDR3 DNA sequence: TGCGCCAGCAGACCGGACAGGAACAATGAGCAGTTCTTC.

The V call is TRBV25-1, the J call TRBJ1-6; 9 nucleotides match TRBD1. Per germline, CDR1 MGHDK and CDR2 SYGVNS. Unmatched junction bases numbered 9, after V lost 8 bases and J lost 10 bases. This CDR3 has 14 residues. CDR3 coding DNA: TGTGCCAGCTCCTCCGGGACAGGGCTCTCACCCCTCCACTTT. This gives the protein CASSSGTGLSPLHF.

The chain combines TRBV4-3 with TRBJ1-5; D uncertain. Germline V gives CDR1 LGHNA, CDR2 YSLEER. The CDR3 is 15 residues long. V dropped 0 bases and J dropped 7 bases, with 13 bases sitting between them. Here the CDR3 reads CASSQDTAAGQPQHF. As DNA, the CDR3 is TGCGCCAGCAGCCAAGATACGGCAGCGGGACAGCCCCAGCATTTT.

This rearrangement joins TRBV6-1 to TRBJ2-5; 14 bases line up with TRBD2. Germline-derived CDR1 and CDR2 are MNHNS and SASEGT. The CDR3 contains 15 residues. V shed 7 bases and J 1 base; nucleotides not matched to a gene: 2. The CDR3 nucleotides read TGTGCCAGCAAGGGACTAGCGGGGGTCCAAGAGACCCAGTACTTC. Protein product: CASKGLAGVQETQYF.

CDR3 loop: CASSLRGLSEQFF. CDR3 sequence (DNA): TGTGCCAGTAGTCTGCGCGGCTTAAGTGAGCAGTTCTTC. The chain carries TRBV19 and TRBJ2-1; D is ambiguous. Germline CDR1 LNHDA, CDR2 SQIVND (reference sequence). V dropped 5 bases and J dropped 9 bases, with 14 bases sitting between them. The CDR3 is 13 amino acids. The complete variable domain, with remaining parts taken from reference TRBV19 and TRBJ2-1, reads DGGITQSPKYLFRKEGQNVTLSCEQNLNHDAMYWYRQDPGQGLRLIYYSQIVNDFQKGDIAEGYSVSREKKESFPLTVTSAQKNPTAFYLCASSLRGLSEQFFGPGTRLTVL.

The rearrangement joins TRBV30 to TRBJ2-4, with D perhaps matching TRBD1 (6 bases). Trimming took off 1 base at V and 6 bases at J, with 10 bases between the two ends. From germline, CDR1 is GTSNPN and CDR2 SVGIG (reference sequence). This CDR3 region has 13 residues. CDR3 bases: TGTGCCTGGAGTGCAGGGGATGCAAACATTCAGTACTTC. This translates into CAWSAGDANIQYF.

This chain links TRBV7-9 with TRBJ2-2; perhaps TRBD1 as D (6 bases). V was shortened by 3 bases and J by 3 bases, with 11 bases between the two germline ends. This CDR3 region has 15 residues. Per germline, CDR1 SEHNR and CDR2 FQNEAQ (reference sequence). Written as DNA, the CDR3 is TGTGCCAGCAGCTTGTTGGGGGCTGACACCGGGGAGCTGTTTTTT. Its protein product is CASSLLGADTGELFF.

In DNA form, the CDR3 reads TGTGCCAGCAGCAAACAGATGAACACTGAAGCTTTCTTT. It encodes CASSKQMNTEAFF. The rearrangement uses TRBV7-9 and TRBJ1-1; D ambiguous. The V and J ends lost 5 bases and 0 bases respectively, with 7 bases between them. The CDR3 extends over 13 amino acids. The germline gives CDR1 SEHNR, CDR2 FQNEAQ (reference sequence).

This clone appeared a few times. The rearrangement uses TRBV7-2 and TRBJ2-2; unclear D gene. The V end lost 0 bases, the J end lost 4 bases, and 6 bases lay between the germline ends. Looked up from germline, CDR1 is SGHTA and CDR2 is FQGNSA. The CDR3 totals 14 residues. CDR3 sequence reads: CASSLARSTGELFF. The CDR3 coding sequence is TGTGCCAGCAGCTTAGCAAGGAGCACCGGGGAGCTGTTTTTT.

The chain carries TRBV6-5 and TRBJ2-7; 7 nucleotides line up with TRBD1. The CDR3 totals 13 residues. V lost 5 bases, J lost 4 bases, and 5 bases stayed unmatched. CDR1 and CDR2 (germline): MNHEY, SVGAGI. The CDR3 DNA follows: TGTGCCAGCAGTCCACAGGGGTTGTACGAGCAGTACTTC. This sequence encodes CASSPQGLYEQYF.

The chain joins TRBV7-9 to TRBJ2-7; a possible D gene is TRBD2 (6 bases). CDR3 length equals 13 residues. Trimming removed 1 base at V and 5 bases at J, with 9 bases between. Germline assignment: CDR1 SEHNR and CDR2 FQNEAQ (reference sequence). CDR3 protein: CASSLVGLDEQYF. For the CDR3, the DNA is TGTGCCAGCAGCTTAGTGGGACTGGACGAGCAGTACTTC.

This chain joins TRBV11-3 and TRBJ1-1, with unresolved D. V was pared by 5 bases and J by 5 bases, with 15 bases between. This CDR3 spans 14 amino acids. Germline V CDR1 and CDR2: SGHNT, YENEEA. The CDR3 DNA follows: TGTGCCAGCAGCCCCGGTCGGTTTGAAACTGAAGCTTTCTTT. Translated: CASSPGRFETEAFF.

V and J are TRBV30 and TRBJ1-3; D remains ambiguous. Germline V lookup: CDR1 GTSNPN, CDR2 SVGIG (reference sequence). This CDR3 spans 15 amino acids. Trimming took 0 bases from V and 1 from J, leaving 10 bases between them. The CDR3 sequence is CAWSVAGGSGNTIYF. The CDR3 DNA reads TGTGCCTGGAGTGTAGCAGGAGGATCTGGAAACACCATATATTTT.

J is TRBJ2-3 and V is TRBV9; 8 nucleotides align to TRBD2. V lost 3 bases, J lost 5 bases, and 8 bases stayed unmatched. This CDR3 is 15 amino acids long. Per germline, CDR1 SGDLS and CDR2 YYNGEE. The CDR3 loop is CASSAGGGPGDTQYF. The CDR3 coding sequence is TGTGCCAGCAGCGCCGGGGGGGGCCCTGGAGATACGCAGTATTTT.